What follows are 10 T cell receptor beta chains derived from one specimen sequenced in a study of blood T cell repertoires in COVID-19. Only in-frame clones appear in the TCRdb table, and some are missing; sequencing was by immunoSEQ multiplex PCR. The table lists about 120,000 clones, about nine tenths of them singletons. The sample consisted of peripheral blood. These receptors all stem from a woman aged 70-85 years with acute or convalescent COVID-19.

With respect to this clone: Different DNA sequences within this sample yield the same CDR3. CDR3 amino acids: CASSLQGANTEAFF. The CDR3, as DNA: TGTGCCAGCAGTCTTCAGGGGGCCAACACTGAAGCTTTCTTT. V is TRBV2 and J is TRBJ1-1; 8 bases align to TRBD1. V lost 5 bases to trimming and J lost 2 bases; unmatched junction nucleotides: 4. The CDR3 loop spans 14 amino acids. Germline CDR1 and CDR2: SNHLY and FYNNEI.

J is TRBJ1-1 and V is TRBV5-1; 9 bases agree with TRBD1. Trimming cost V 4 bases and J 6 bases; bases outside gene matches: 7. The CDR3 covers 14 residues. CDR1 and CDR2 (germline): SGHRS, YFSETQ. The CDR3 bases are TGCGCCAGCAGCGCGGGACAGGGATTTTCTGAAGCTTTCTTT. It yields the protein CASSAGQGFSEAFF.

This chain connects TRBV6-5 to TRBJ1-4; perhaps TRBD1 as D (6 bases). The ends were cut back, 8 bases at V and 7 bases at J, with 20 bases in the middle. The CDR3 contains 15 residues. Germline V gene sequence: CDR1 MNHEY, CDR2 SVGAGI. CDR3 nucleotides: TGTGCCAGCGGCGAGGGGGGGTCATTACGTGAAAAACTGTTTTTT. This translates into CASGEGGSLREKLFF.

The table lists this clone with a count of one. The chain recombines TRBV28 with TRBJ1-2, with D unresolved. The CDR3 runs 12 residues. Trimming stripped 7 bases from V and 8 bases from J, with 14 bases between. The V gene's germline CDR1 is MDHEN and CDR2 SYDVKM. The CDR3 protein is CASTYTSLGYTF. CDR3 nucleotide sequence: TGTGCCAGCACCTATACGAGCTTAGGCTACACCTTC.

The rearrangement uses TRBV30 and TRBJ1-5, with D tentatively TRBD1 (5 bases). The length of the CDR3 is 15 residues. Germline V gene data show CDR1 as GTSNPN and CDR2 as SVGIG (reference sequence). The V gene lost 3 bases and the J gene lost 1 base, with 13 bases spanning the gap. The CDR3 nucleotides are TGTGCCTGGAGCCTAAGCGGGGGAAGCAATCAGCCCCAGCATTTT. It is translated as CAWSLSGGSNQPQHF.

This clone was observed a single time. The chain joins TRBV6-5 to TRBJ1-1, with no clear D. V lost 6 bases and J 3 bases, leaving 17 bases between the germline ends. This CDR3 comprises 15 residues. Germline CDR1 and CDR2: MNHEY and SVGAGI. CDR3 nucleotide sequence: TGTGCCAGCAGCACACGGACCCGGGATTACACTGAAGCTTTCTTT. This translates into CASSTRTRDYTEAFF.

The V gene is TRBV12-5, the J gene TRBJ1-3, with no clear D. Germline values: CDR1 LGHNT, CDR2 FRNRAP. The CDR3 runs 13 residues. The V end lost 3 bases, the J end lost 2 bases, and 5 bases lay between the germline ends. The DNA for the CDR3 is TGTGCTAGTGGTTTCCTTACTGGAAACACCATATATTTT. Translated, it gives CASGFLTGNTIYF.

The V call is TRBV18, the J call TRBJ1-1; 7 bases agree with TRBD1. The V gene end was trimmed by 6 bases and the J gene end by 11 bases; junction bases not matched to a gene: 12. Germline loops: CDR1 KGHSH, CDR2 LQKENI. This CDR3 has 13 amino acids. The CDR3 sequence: CASSLRDRAEAFF. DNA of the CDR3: TGTGCCAGCTCCCTTCGCGACAGGGCAGAGGCTTTCTTT.

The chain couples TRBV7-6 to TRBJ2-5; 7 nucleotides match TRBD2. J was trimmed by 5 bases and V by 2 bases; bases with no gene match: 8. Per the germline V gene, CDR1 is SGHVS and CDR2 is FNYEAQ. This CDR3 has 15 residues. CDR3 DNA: TGTGCCAGCAGCTTATCGGGGGGAGAGTGGGAGACCCAGTACTTC. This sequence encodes CASSLSGGEWETQYF.

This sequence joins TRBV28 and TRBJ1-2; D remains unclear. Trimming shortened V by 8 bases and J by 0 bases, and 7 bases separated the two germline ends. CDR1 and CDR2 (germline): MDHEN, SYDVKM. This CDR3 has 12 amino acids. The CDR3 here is CASCSANYGYTF. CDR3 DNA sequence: TGTGCCAGCTGTTCAGCTAACTATGGCTACACCTTC.